This entry lists 32 T cell receptor beta chains sequenced from one sample in a study of cytomegalovirus exposure and HLA in healthy donors. Amplification used 60 Vbeta primers and 13 Jbeta primers. The data were produced by immunoSEQ multiplex PCR, yet TCRdb's version contains in-frame clones alone and is incomplete. The sample carries 160,000 or so clones, approximately 81% recorded once. Sequences were obtained from PBMCs. The receptors derive from a woman between 25 and 40 years old in good health and CMV-seropositive.

The chain has TRBV2 and TRBJ2-1; the D gene is possibly TRBD2 (7 bases). Between the trimmed V and J ends, which lost 2 bases and 9 bases, there was a span of 23 bases. Germline CDR1 is SNHLY and CDR2 is FYNNEI. CDR3 length: 17 amino acids. CDR3: CASSESPPGGVRIEQFF. CDR3 in DNA: TGTGCCAGCAGTGAAAGCCCACCGGGGGGCGTTCGGATTGAGCAGTTCTTC.

The chain joins TRBV27 to TRBJ2-1; TRBD2 matches at 10 bases. Trimming took 5 bases from V and 9 from J; bases not matched to a gene: 10. CDR3 length equals 15 residues. The germline V gene has CDR1 MNHEY and CDR2 SMNVEV (reference sequence). CDR3 nucleotides: TGTGCCAGCAGTCCCGGGGGACTAGCGAGGAGTGAGCAGTTCTTC. This gives the protein CASSPGGLARSEQFF.

V and J are TRBV14 and TRBJ1-1; tentative D call: TRBD1 (5 bases). With 4 bases removed from V and 3 bases from J, the gap between germline ends came to 18 bases. The CDR3 length is 16 residues. The germline gives CDR1 SGHDN, CDR2 FVKESK. This CDR3 is CASSPWGGRRYTEAFF. Written as DNA, the CDR3 is TGTGCCAGCAGCCCGTGGGGGGGACGGAGGTACACTGAAGCTTTCTTT.

This chain links TRBV4-2 with TRBJ2-7; 15 positions agree with TRBD2. The CDR3 has 16 amino acids. V was clipped by 4 bases and J by 4 bases; unmatched bases: 5. The V gene's germline CDR1 is LGHNA and CDR2 YNFKEQ. CDR3 region: CASSPRTSGGDYEQYF. Written as DNA, the CDR3 is TGTGCCAGCAGCCCCAGGACTAGCGGGGGGGATTACGAGCAGTACTTC.

Only a few counts were recorded for this clone. CDR3 nucleotide sequence: TGTGCCTGGGCCCAGGACTATAATTCACCCCTCCACTTT. This translates into CAWAQDYNSPLHF. The chain has TRBV30 and TRBJ1-6; D unresolved. This CDR3 spans 13 amino acids. The V gene's germline CDR1 is GTSNPN and CDR2 SVGIG (reference sequence). The V end was cut by 5 bases, the J end by 3 bases, with 8 bases between.

The gene calls are TRBV7-2 and TRBJ1-3; no clear D. V was shortened by 5 bases and J by 1 base, with 15 bases between the two germline ends. CDR3 length: 16 residues. Germline assignment: CDR1 SGHTA and CDR2 FQGNSA. CDR3 nucleotides: TGTGCCAGCAGCCTCCTGCCGGGGAGGTCTGGAAACACCATATATTTT. This encodes CASSLLPGRSGNTIYF.

V gene TRBV5-1 combines with J gene TRBJ2-3, with D possibly being TRBD1 (6 bases). Germline values: CDR1 SGHRS, CDR2 YFSETQ. Trimming took off 4 bases at V and 3 bases at J, with 15 bases between the two ends. The CDR3 length is 15 residues. CDR3 residues: CASSPRGQFTDTQYF. CDR3 DNA sequence: TGCGCCAGCAGCCCGAGAGGACAGTTTACAGATACGCAGTATTTT.

The chain uses TRBV28 and TRBJ1-5, with 7 bases identical to TRBD1. Germline CDR1 and CDR2: MDHEN and SYDVKM. Trimming cost V 6 bases and J 1 base; bases outside gene matches: 9. The CDR3 totals 16 residues. This chain's CDR3 is CASSPRLGQSNQPQHF. In DNA form, the CDR3 reads TGTGCCAGCAGCCCACGACTGGGACAGAGCAATCAGCCCCAGCATTTT.

This clone was counted a few times. The chain has TRBV13 and TRBJ2-1, with D perhaps matching TRBD1 (6 bases). Trimming took off 8 bases at V and 1 base at J, with 18 bases between the two ends. Germline lookup yields CDR1 PRHDT and CDR2 FYEKMQ (reference sequence). CDR3 length: 16 residues. This CDR3 reads CASANDRSSSYNEQFF. As DNA, the CDR3 is TGTGCCAGCGCCAATGACAGGTCTTCTTCCTACAATGAGCAGTTCTTC.

This sequence joins TRBV2 and TRBJ1-5; possibly TRBD1 for D (5 bases). The CDR3 totals 15 residues. CDR1 is SNHLY and CDR2 is FYNNEI in the germline V gene. Trimming shortened V by 6 bases and J by 1 base, and 13 bases separated the two germline ends. CDR3 sequence (DNA): TGTGCCAGCAGAAAAGGGGAGGGAAGCAATCAGCCCCAGCATTTT. This sequence encodes CASRKGEGSNQPQHF.

The chain is built from TRBV2 and TRBJ2-3; 7 positions match TRBD1. Trimming took 4 bases from V and 5 from J; bases not matched to a gene: 6. The germline gives CDR1 SNHLY, CDR2 FYNNEI. The CDR3 runs to 14 residues. The CDR3 bases are TGTGCCAGCAGTGTTGGGACAGCCGGAGATACGCAGTATTTT. This encodes CASSVGTAGDTQYF.

This clone was detected a few times. The chain uses TRBV4-3 and TRBJ2-1; weak D call: TRBD2 (6 bases). There are 17 residues in the CDR3. Looked up from germline, CDR1 is LGHNA and CDR2 is YSLEER. The germline V and J ends were trimmed by 1 base and 2 bases, with 15 bases remaining between them. This CDR3 reads CASSQGLETRPYNEQFF. Written as DNA, the CDR3 is TGCGCCAGCAGCCAAGGGCTTGAGACTAGGCCCTACAATGAGCAGTTCTTC.

The chain joins TRBV19 to TRBJ1-1, with D maybe TRBD1 (5 bases). This CDR3 spans 14 amino acids. Trimming cost V 6 bases and J 6 bases, with 17 bases left between them. Per germline, CDR1 LNHDA and CDR2 SQIVND (reference sequence). CDR3: CASRQDRELSEAFF. In DNA form, the CDR3 reads TGTGCCAGTAGGCAAGACAGAGAATTGTCTGAAGCTTTCTTT.

The chain combines TRBV7-8 with TRBJ2-7; D may be TRBD2 (5 bases). The CDR3 has 14 residues. Germline V gene data show CDR1 as SGHVS and CDR2 as FQNEAQ. V was shortened by 6 bases and J by 3 bases, with 15 bases between the two germline ends. The CDR3 is CASRGSGRIYEQYF. DNA of the CDR3: TGTGCCAGCAGGGGGAGCGGCAGGATCTACGAGCAGTACTTC.

This clone was seen a few times. This chain links TRBV7-2 with TRBJ2-7; 8 nucleotides match TRBD2. The V gene end was trimmed by 3 bases and the J gene end by 1 base; junction bases not matched to a gene: 11. The V gene's germline CDR1 is SGHTA and CDR2 FQGNSA. CDR3 length: 17 amino acids. Here the CDR3 reads CASSLGPTGGRSYEQYF. CDR3 nucleotides: TGTGCCAGCAGCTTGGGGCCCACGGGGGGGCGATCCTACGAGCAGTACTTC. Full variable domain (missing parts from reference TRBV7-2 and TRBJ2-7): GAGVSQSPSNKVTEKGKDVELRCDPISGHTALYWYRQSLGQGLEFLIYFQGNSAPDKSGLPSDRFSAERTGGSVSTLTIQRTQQEDSAVYLCASSLGPTGGRSYEQYFGPGTRLTVT.

This chain links TRBV6-4 with TRBJ2-5; the D is unclear. The germline V and J ends were trimmed by 3 bases and 0 bases, with 8 bases remaining between them. CDR3 length: 14 residues. The germline gives CDR1 MRHNA, CDR2 SNTAGT. CDR3 in amino acids: CASSEEAYQETQYF. The CDR3 nucleotides read TGTGCCAGCAGTGAAGAGGCTTACCAAGAGACCCAGTACTTC.

V gene TRBV11-2 combines with J gene TRBJ2-7, with 8 bases fitting TRBD2. Germline V gene lookup returns CDR1 SGHAT and CDR2 FQNNGV. After removal of 2 bases from V and 3 bases from J, the junction contained 6 bases not matched to a gene. This CDR3 has 15 amino acids. The CDR3 loop is CASSLTFAGGYEQYF. DNA of the CDR3: TGTGCCAGCAGCTTAACGTTCGCGGGGGGCTACGAGCAGTACTTC.

The chain links TRBV5-1 to TRBJ2-2; TRBD1 matches 7 bases. The ends lost 1 base at V and 7 bases at J; junction bases unmatched: 7. Germline assignment: CDR1 SGHRS and CDR2 YFSETQ. The CDR3 has 15 residues. CDR3 protein: CASSLNRGSIGELFF. The CDR3 nucleotides are TGCGCCAGCAGCTTGAACAGGGGTTCAATCGGGGAGCTGTTTTTT.

In this sample, this clone turned up once. The V and J genes are TRBV5-1 and TRBJ2-5; possibly TRBD2 for D (7 bases). The CDR3 extends over 15 amino acids. V was clipped by 6 bases and J by 5 bases, with 20 bases between them. The V gene's germline CDR1 is SGHRS and CDR2 YFSETQ. The CDR3 here is CASTRLAGAGETQYF. The CDR3 DNA follows: TGCGCCAGCACCCGATTGGCGGGGGCAGGGGAGACCCAGTACTTC.

The J gene is TRBJ2-5, the V gene TRBV5-1; TRBD2 matches 8 bases. CDR1 is SGHRS, CDR2 YFSETQ, per germline. CDR3 length equals 19 residues. J gave up 1 base and V 0 bases, and 14 bases lay outside the gene matches. The CDR3 sequence: CASSLGLAGAVFSQETQYF. The CDR3 DNA follows: TGCGCCAGCAGCTTGGGGCTAGCGGGCGCCGTTTTTTCCCAAGAGACCCAGTACTTC.

The J gene is TRBJ1-6, the V gene TRBV9, with D hard to call. CDR3 length: 12 residues. Germline V gene data show CDR1 as SGDLS and CDR2 as YYNGEE. V lost 0 bases, J lost 14 bases, and 9 bases lay in between. This CDR3 reads CASSVGGTSLHF. The CDR3 nucleotides read TGTGCCAGCAGCGTAGGAGGAACCTCCCTCCACTTT.

The genes are TRBV2 and TRBJ1-1; no definite D call. Trimming took 4 bases from V and 3 from J, leaving 9 bases between them. This CDR3 comprises 13 residues. CDR1 is SNHLY, CDR2 FYNNEI, per germline. For the CDR3, the DNA is TGTGCCAGCAGTGCCTACTCCGACACTGAAGCTTTCTTT. It encodes CASSAYSDTEAFF.

The rearrangement links TRBV28 to TRBJ1-4, with TRBD1 matching over 7 bases. The CDR3 extends over 18 amino acids. Losses at the gene ends were 2 bases for V and 8 bases for J; bases not matched to a gene: 17. Germline V gives CDR1 MDHEN, CDR2 SYDVKM. CDR3 loop: CASSLRQGVGFDREKLFF. As DNA, the CDR3 is TGTGCCAGCAGTTTACGGCAGGGGGTCGGCTTCGACAGGGAAAAACTGTTTTTT.

V is TRBV5-1 and J is TRBJ2-5; TRBD2 matches 7 bases. The germline CDR1 and CDR2 sequences are SGHRS and YFSETQ. J was trimmed by 3 bases and V by 0 bases; bases with no gene match: 5. This CDR3 is 15 amino acids long. CDR3 DNA sequence: TGCGCCAGCAGCTTGGGGGCGGGGGTAGAAGAGACCCAGTACTTC. This codes for CASSLGAGVEETQYF. The full variable domain, rest sourced from reference TRBV5-1 and TRBJ2-5, is KAGVTQTPRYLIKTRGQQVTLSCSPISGHRSVSWYQQTPGQGLQFLFEYFSETQRNKGNFPGRFSGRQFSNSRSEMNVSTLELGDSALYLCASSLGAGVEETQYFGPGTRLLVL.

The chain joins TRBV6-6 to TRBJ2-2, with D hard to call. The CDR3 has 13 residues. V was clipped by 2 bases and J by 2 bases, with 3 bases between them. CDR1 and CDR2 from the germline V gene are MNHNY and SVGAGI (reference sequence). The CDR3 nucleotides are TGTGCCAGCAGTTACCCTAACACCGGGGAGCTGTTTTTT. Translating it yields CASSYPNTGELFF.

This rearrangement joins TRBV19 to TRBJ1-2, with no clear D. Trimming shortened V by 4 bases and J by 4 bases, and 13 bases separated the two germline ends. CDR1 and CDR2 from the germline V gene are LNHDA and SQIVND (reference sequence). CDR3 size: 14 residues. The CDR3 spells CASSTLEGGYGYTF. CDR3 in DNA: TGTGCCAGTAGTACCCTAGAGGGAGGCTATGGCTACACCTTC.

The chain employs TRBV7-9 and TRBJ1-4, with 10 nucleotides matching TRBD1. CDR3 size: 14 residues. After removal of 5 bases from V and 8 bases from J, the junction contained 5 bases not matched to a gene. Germline CDR1 SEHNR, CDR2 FQNEAQ (reference sequence). The CDR3 spells CASSPTGGREKLFF. The CDR3 coding sequence is TGTGCCAGCAGCCCGACAGGGGGCCGGGAAAAACTGTTTTTT.

With respect to this clone: Other nucleotide sequences in the sample specify the same CDR3. The V gene is TRBV7-3, the J gene TRBJ2-3; the match to TRBD2 covers 9 bases. Germline CDR1 reads SGHTA; CDR2 reads FQGTGA. The CDR3 totals 14 residues. With V trimmed by 2 bases and J by 3 bases, 0 bases remained unmatched. CDR3 nucleotide sequence: TGTGCCAGCAGCTTAGCGGGGGGGACAGATACGCAGTATTTT. Amino acid sequence: CASSLAGGTDTQYF.

The V and J genes are TRBV15 and TRBJ2-7; D ambiguous. Per the germline V gene, CDR1 is LNHNV and CDR2 is YYDKDF (reference sequence). Trimming pared 0 bases from V and 5 bases from J, leaving 17 bases between. The CDR3 spans 16 residues. DNA for the CDR3: TGTGCCACCAGCAGAGATCTGATGAGGAACTCTGACGAGCAGTACTTC. Translating gives CATSRDLMRNSDEQYF.

CDR3 sequence: CASSERRRRRGSYNEQFF. Written as DNA, the CDR3 is TGCGCCAGCAGTGAGCGGAGGCGTCGGAGGGGCTCCTACAATGAGCAGTTCTTC. This sequence joins TRBV10-1 and TRBJ2-1; TRBD2 might be the D (6 bases). The ends were cut back, 2 bases at V and 0 bases at J, with 17 bases in the middle. The germline V gene encodes CDR1 WNHNN and CDR2 SYGVQD (reference sequence). CDR3 length: 18 residues.

This chain joins TRBV25-1 and TRBJ2-5, with TRBD2 matching over 11 bases. Germline V gives CDR1 MGHDK, CDR2 SYGVNS. J was trimmed by 2 bases and V by 6 bases; bases with no gene match: 8. The CDR3 sequence is 16 residues long. The CDR3 reads CASSSPGLAVQETQYF. The DNA of the CDR3 is TGTGCCAGCAGCTCGCCGGGACTAGCGGTTCAAGAGACCCAGTACTTC.

This sequence joins TRBV2 and TRBJ1-4, with TRBD1 matching 10 bases. CDR1 SNHLY and CDR2 FYNNEI come from the germline V gene. This CDR3 region has 14 residues. V lost 6 bases and J lost 7; bases outside the gene matches: 5. The CDR3 DNA sequence: TGTGCCAGCAGGGGGGACAGGGGAGGTGAAAAACTGTTTTTT. This sequence encodes CASRGDRGGEKLFF. Drawing the rest from reference TRBV2 and TRBJ1-4, the complete variable domain is EPEVTQTPSHQVTQMGQEVILRCVPISNHLYFYWYRQILGQKVEFLVSFYNNEISEKSEIFDDQFSVERPDGSNFTLKIRSTKLEDSAMYFCASRGDRGGEKLFFGSGTQLSVL.